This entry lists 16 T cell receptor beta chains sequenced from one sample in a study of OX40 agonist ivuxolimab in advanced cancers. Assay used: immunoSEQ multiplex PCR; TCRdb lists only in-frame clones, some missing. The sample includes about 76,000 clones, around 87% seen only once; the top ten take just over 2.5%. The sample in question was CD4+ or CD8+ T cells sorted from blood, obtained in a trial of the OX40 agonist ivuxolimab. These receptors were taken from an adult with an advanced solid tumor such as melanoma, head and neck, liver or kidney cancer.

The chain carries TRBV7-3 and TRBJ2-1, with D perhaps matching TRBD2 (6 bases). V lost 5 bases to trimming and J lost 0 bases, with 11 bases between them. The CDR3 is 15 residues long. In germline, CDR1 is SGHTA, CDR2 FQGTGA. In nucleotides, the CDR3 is TGTGCCAGCAGCCCCCGGGAGAGCTCCTACAATGAGCAGTTCTTC. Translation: CASSPRESSYNEQFF.

CDR3 DNA: TGCAGTGCTGACTACAATGAGCAGTTCTTC. It is translated as CSADYNEQFF. J is TRBJ2-1 and V is TRBV20-1; the D is unclear. This CDR3 contains 10 residues. The germline V and J ends were trimmed by 5 bases and 3 bases, with 2 bases remaining between them. Germline V gene lookup returns CDR1 DFQATT and CDR2 SNEGSKA (reference sequence).

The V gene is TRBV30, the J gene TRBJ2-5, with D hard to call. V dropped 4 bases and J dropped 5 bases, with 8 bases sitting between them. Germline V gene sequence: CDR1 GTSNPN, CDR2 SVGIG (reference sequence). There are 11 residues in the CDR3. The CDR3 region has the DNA TGTGCCTGGAACGTGATGGAGACCCAGTACTTC. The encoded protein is CAWNVMETQYF.

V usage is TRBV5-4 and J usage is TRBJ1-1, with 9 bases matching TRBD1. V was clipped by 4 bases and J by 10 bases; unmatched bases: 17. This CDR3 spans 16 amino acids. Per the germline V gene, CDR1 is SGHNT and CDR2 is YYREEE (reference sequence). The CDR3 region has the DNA TGTGCCAGCAGCCCCCCGGGACAGGGAAGGGGAGAAGGAGCTTTCTTT. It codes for CASSPPGQGRGEGAFF.

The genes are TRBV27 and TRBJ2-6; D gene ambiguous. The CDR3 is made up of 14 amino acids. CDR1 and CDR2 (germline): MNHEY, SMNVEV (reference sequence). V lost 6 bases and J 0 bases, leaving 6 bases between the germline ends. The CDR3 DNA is TGTGCCAGCAGAAGAAACTCTGGGGCCAACGTCCTGACTTTC. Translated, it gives CASRRNSGANVLTF.

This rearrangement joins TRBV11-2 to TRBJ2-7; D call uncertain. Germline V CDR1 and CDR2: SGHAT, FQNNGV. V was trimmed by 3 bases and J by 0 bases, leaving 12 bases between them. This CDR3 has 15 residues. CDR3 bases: TGTGCCAGCAGCTTGACTCCCGATAGCTCCTACGAGCAGTACTTC. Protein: CASSLTPDSSYEQYF.

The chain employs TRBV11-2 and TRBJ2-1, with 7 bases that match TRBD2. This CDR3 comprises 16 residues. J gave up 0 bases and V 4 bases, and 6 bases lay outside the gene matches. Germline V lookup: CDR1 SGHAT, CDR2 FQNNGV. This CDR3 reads CASSSGRDYSYNEQFF. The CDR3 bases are TGTGCCAGCAGCTCCGGCCGGGACTACTCCTACAATGAGCAGTTCTTC.

CDR3 coding DNA: TGTGCCAGCTCACCTCTCCGACAGGGAGGAGAGACCCAGTACTTC. This gives the protein CASSPLRQGGETQYF. The chain couples TRBV18 to TRBJ2-5, with D maybe TRBD1 (7 bases). The V end was cut by 3 bases, the J end by 4 bases, with 15 bases between. This CDR3 is 15 amino acids long. The germline CDR1 and CDR2 sequences are KGHSH and LQKENI.

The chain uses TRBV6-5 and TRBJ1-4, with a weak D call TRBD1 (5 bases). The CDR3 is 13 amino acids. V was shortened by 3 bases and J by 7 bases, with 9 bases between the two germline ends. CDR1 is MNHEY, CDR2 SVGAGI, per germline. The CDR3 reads CASSYKGVEKLFF. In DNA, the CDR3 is TGTGCCAGCAGTTATAAAGGGGTTGAAAAACTGTTTTTT.

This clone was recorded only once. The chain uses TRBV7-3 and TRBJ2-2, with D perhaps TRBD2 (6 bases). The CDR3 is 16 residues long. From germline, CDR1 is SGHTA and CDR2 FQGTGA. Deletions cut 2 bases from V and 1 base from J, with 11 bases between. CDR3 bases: TGTGCCAGCAGCTTACACGGGACTGGGAACACCGGGGAGCTGTTTTTT. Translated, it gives CASSLHGTGNTGELFF.

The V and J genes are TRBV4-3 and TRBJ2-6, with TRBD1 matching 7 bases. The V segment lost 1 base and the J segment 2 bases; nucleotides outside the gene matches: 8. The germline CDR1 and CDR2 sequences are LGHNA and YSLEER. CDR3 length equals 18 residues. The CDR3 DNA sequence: TGCGCCAGCAGCCAAGGGCTGACAGGGTCAGCTGGGGCCAACGTCCTGACTTTC. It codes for CASSQGLTGSAGANVLTF.

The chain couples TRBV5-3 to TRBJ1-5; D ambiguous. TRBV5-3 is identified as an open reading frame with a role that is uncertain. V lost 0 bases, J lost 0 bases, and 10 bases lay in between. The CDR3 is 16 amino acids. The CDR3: CARSLDPEYSNQPQHF. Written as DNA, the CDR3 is TGTGCCAGAAGCTTGGATCCCGAATATAGCAATCAGCCCCAGCATTTT.

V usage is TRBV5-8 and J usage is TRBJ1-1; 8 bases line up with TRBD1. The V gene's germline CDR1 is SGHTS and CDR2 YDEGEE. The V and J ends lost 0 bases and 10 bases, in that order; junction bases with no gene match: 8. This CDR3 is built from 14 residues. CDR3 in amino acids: CASSLGGQARGAFF. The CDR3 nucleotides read TGTGCCAGCAGCTTGGGGGGACAGGCCAGGGGAGCTTTCTTT.

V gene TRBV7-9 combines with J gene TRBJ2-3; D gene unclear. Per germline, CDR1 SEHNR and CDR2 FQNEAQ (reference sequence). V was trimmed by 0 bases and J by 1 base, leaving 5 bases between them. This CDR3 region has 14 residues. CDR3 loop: CASSLALGTDTQYF. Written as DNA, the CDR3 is TGTGCCAGCAGCTTAGCGTTAGGCACAGATACGCAGTATTTT.

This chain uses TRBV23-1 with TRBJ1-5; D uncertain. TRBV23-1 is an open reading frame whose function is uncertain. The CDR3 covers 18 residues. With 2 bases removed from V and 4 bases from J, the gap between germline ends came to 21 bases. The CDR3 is CASSQPPIGRFLNQPQHF. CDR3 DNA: TGCGCCAGCAGTCAACCCCCTATTGGACGGTTCCTTAATCAGCCCCAGCATTTT.

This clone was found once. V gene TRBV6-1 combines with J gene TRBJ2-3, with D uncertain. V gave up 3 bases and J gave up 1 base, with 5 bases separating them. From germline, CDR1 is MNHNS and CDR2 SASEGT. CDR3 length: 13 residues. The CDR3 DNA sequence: TGTGCCAGCAGTGATCCTGGCACAGATACGCAGTATTTT. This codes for CASSDPGTDTQYF.